The T cell receptor (beta chain) under discussion was sequenced for a study of blood T cell repertoires in COVID-19. Authors' processing steps: Estimates of nucleated cell counts were drawn from the amplification of reference gene primers. Only in-frame clones appear in the TCRdb table, and some are missing; sequencing was by immunoSEQ multiplex PCR. V and J calls and clone size are as listed in that table; D and trimming were resolved from the DNA. Among approximately 70,000 clones listed, 65% to 85% were seen once. This clone has more than one count but fewer than ten. The CDR3 sequence is 15 residues long. The trim removed 4 bases at V and 3 bases at J, leaving 8 bases unmatched. Germline CDR1 and CDR2: MNHEY and SVGEGT.

The source of this sequence is a man older than 75 with active or convalescent COVID-19. The chain joins TRBV6-2 or TRBV6-3 to TRBJ2-7; TRBD1 agrees at 8 bases. What was sequenced was peripheral blood. The CDR3 spells CASSFGQGRIYEQYF. The CDR3, as DNA: TGTGCCAGCAGTTTTGGACAGGGAAGAATCTACGAGCAGTACTTC.